A single TCR beta chain is shown here with its context. Assay used: immunoSEQ multiplex PCR; TCRdb lists only in-frame clones, some missing. This table holds about 170,000 clones, around nine tenths found once. These data come from a study of control samples from healthy donors and cancer patients. The V and J ends lost 2 bases and 3 bases respectively, with 20 bases between them. The CDR3 has 17 residues. CDR1 and CDR2 (germline): MNHEY, SMNVEV (reference sequence). Sample: blood. The rearrangement joins TRBV27 to TRBJ2-7; D might be TRBD2 (6 bases). This clonotype was sampled from a young woman in good health. CDR3 amino acids: CASSLDGGLPTDYEQYF. CDR3 sequence (DNA): TGTGCCAGCAGTTTAGACGGGGGATTACCGACCGACTACGAGCAGTACTTC.